These T cell receptor beta chains were read from a single sample in a study of T cell responses to AZD1222 COVID-19 vaccine. Measured with immunoSEQ multiplex PCR; TCRdb has only the in-frame clones, and not every one. The sample consists of 100,000 to 130,000 clones, 90% to 95% of them appearing once. The material sequenced was peripheral blood, taken 28 days after the second AZD1222 dose. These receptors were obtained from an adult who received the AZD1222 COVID-19 vaccine. Both conserved end residues are part of each CDR3. D genes are given only for firm matches. Clone size is stated in some rows and not others, as once, few, many or a class when expanded.

>TRBJ2-1|TRBV15|TRBD1|-
TGTGCCACCAGCAAAGCAGGGGGCGAAGACAATGAGCAGTTCTTC
CATSKAGGEDNEQFF
>TRBJ1-3|TRBV9|-|-
TGTGCCAGCAGCGCCTCAAACACCATATATTTT
CASSASNTIYF
>TRBJ2-7|TRBV11-2|TRBD1|-
TGTGCCAGCAGCTTGAACAGGGGGCTGAACGAGCAGTACTTC
CASSLNRGLNEQYF
>TRBJ2-2|TRBV4-1|-|few
TGCGCCAGCAGCCAAGGGGGCTATGGGGAGCTGTTTTTT
CASSQGGYGELFF
>TRBJ2-7|TRBV28|-|-
TGTGCCAGCAGTTCTCAGCCCTACGAGCAGTACTTC
CASSSQPYEQYF
>TRBJ1-2|TRBV6-5|-|-
TGTGCCAGCAGTTACTCGGTTCTCTATGGCTACACCTTC
CASSYSVLYGYTF
>TRBJ1-1|TRBV7-8|-|-
TGTGCCAGCAGCAAGGAGGGCAGGGGCGACACTGAAGCTTTCTTT
CASSKEGRGDTEAFF
>TRBJ2-2|TRBV18|-|-
TGTGCCAGCTCACCGTCGGGTCCCGGGGAGCTGTTTTTT
CASSPSGPGELFF
>TRBJ1-2|TRBV18|TRBD1|-
TGTGCCAGCTCACCAGGACAGGGAAACTATGGCTACACCTTC
CASSPGQGNYGYTF
>TRBJ2-7|TRBV19|TRBD1|-
TGTGCCAGTAGTATGGGACAGGCGACCTACGAGCAGTACTTC
CASSMGQATYEQYF
>TRBJ2-1|TRBV11-3|TRBD2|few
TGTGCCAGCAGCCCCTCCGGACTAGGGCGGAGGCCCGATGAGCAGTTCTTC
CASSPSGLGRRPDEQFF
>TRBJ2-7|TRBV5-8|-|-
TGTGCCAGCAGCCCTCGTCGTTTCCCTAGCGTGAACGAGCAGTACTTC
CASSPRRFPSVNEQYF
>TRBJ2-1|TRBV28|TRBD1|once
TGTGCCAGCAGTTTATGGGGACAGGACAGGTACAATGAGCAGTTCTTC
CASSLWGQDRYNEQFF
>TRBJ2-3|TRBV29-1|TRBD1|once
TGCAGCGTTGAAGATGCAGGACAGGGGCCAGATACGCAGTATTTT
CSVEDAGQGPDTQYF
>TRBJ2-5|TRBV9|-|-
TGTGCCAGCAGCGCAGACAGGAAGAACAAAGAGACCCAGTACTTC
CASSADRKNKETQYF
>TRBJ2-7|TRBV3-1/TRBV3-2|-|-
TGTGCCAGCAGCCGGGGGGCGTACGAGCAGTACTTC
CASSRGAYEQYF
>TRBJ2-3|TRBV6-5|-|-
TGTGCCAGCAGAATGGTCACAGATACGCAGTATTTT
CASRMVTDTQYF
>TRBJ2-2|TRBV5-1|TRBD2|-
TGCGCCAGCAGCCGACTAGCGGACCCGAACACCGGGGAGCTGTTTTTT
CASSRLADPNTGELFF
>TRBJ1-6|TRBV29-1|-|-
TGCAGCGCCCGGGACGTAGATAATTCACCCCTCCACTTT
CSARDVDNSPLHF
>TRBJ1-5|TRBV6-5|TRBD1|-
TGTGCCAGCACCGACAGGGTGGTAGGCAATCAGCCCCAGCATTTT
CASTDRVVGNQPQHF
>TRBJ2-3|TRBV9|TRBD2|-
TGTGCCAGCAGCGCGGGACTAGCGGGAGGGGCAGATACGCAGTATTTT
CASSAGLAGGADTQYF
>TRBJ2-2|TRBV5-1|-|-
TGCGCCAGCCGGTTGGGGTCGGGCACCGGGGAGCTGTTTTTT
CASRLGSGTGELFF
>TRBJ1-1|TRBV7-9|TRBD1|-
TGTGCCAGCAGCTTAGGGGACAGGAGGAACACTGAAGCTTTCTTT
CASSLGDRRNTEAFF
>TRBJ1-5|TRBV5-1|-|-
TGCGCCAGCAGCTTGAGACAGGATAGCAATCAGCCCCAGCATTTT
CASSLRQDSNQPQHF
>TRBJ2-3|TRBV29-1|-|-
TGCAGCGTCGGGGGCGCAGATACGCAGTATTTT
CSVGGADTQYF
>TRBJ1-4|TRBV4-2|-|-
TGTGCCAGCAGCCAAGGTGTTACAGGCCCGGCCCCAGAAAAACTGTTTTTT
CASSQGVTGPAPEKLFF
>TRBJ1-2|TRBV12-3/TRBV12-4|TRBD1|-
TGTGCCAGCAGCAGACAGGGAATTGGTGGCTACACCTTC
CASSRQGIGGYTF
>TRBJ2-4|TRBV7-8|-|few
TGTGCCAGCAGCCAAGAGGCAGGAAACATTCAGTACTTC
CASSQEAGNIQYF
>TRBJ2-2|TRBV5-6|-|-
TGTGCCAGCAGCCGGGGGACTTTTGGAACCGGGGAGCTGTTTTTT
CASSRGTFGTGELFF
>TRBJ1-5|TRBV19|-|-
TGTGCCAGTAGCGATTTTAGCAATCAGCCCCAGCATTTT
CASSDFSNQPQHF
>TRBJ2-1|TRBV9|-|once
TGTGCCAGCAGCGGGGGTAGAGATAGCTCCTACAATGAGCAGTTCTTC
CASSGGRDSSYNEQFF
>TRBJ2-1|TRBV9|TRBD2|-
TGTGCCAGCAGCGTAACCCTGACTAGCGGGAGGAACAATGAGCAGTTCTTC
CASSVTLTSGRNNEQFF
>TRBJ1-2|TRBV7-9|-|-
TGTGCCAGCAGCTTTGACGGGGGACTTAACTATGGCTACACCTTC
CASSFDGGLNYGYTF
>TRBJ2-2|TRBV5-4|TRBD1|-
TGTGCCAGCAGCTCCGGGTCCGGGACAGGGGGCACCGGGGAGCTGTTTTTT
CASSSGSGTGGTGELFF
>TRBJ2-1|TRBV9|TRBD1|-
TGTGCCAGCAGCGTACCGGACAGGGGATCGGGGAATGAGCAGTTCTTC
CASSVPDRGSGNEQFF
>TRBJ2-2|TRBV3-1/TRBV3-2|TRBD2|-
TGTGCCAGCAGCCAACCGACTAGCGGGACGAACACCGGGGAGCTGTTTTTT
CASSQPTSGTNTGELFF
>TRBJ1-1|TRBV4-3|-|-
TGCGCCAGCAGCCAAGATCGGAGGGAAGCTTTCTTT
CASSQDRREAFF